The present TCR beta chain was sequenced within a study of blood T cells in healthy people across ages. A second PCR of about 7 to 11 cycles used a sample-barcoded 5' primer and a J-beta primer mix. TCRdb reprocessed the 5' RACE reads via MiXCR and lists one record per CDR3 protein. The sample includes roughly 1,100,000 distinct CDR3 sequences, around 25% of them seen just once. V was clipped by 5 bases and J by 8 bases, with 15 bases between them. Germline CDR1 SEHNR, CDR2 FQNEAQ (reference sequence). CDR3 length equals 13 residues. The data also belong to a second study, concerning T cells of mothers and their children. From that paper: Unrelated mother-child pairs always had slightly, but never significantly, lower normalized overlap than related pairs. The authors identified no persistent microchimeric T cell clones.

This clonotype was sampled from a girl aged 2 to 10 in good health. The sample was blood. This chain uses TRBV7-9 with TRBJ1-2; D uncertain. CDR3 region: CASSQMRDLGYTF. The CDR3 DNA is TGTGCCAGCAGCCAGATGCGGGATTTGGGCTACACCTTC.